The 20 T cell receptor beta chains below all came from one sample that was sequenced in a study of regulatory T cells in long-lasting Graves disease. Time point noted: persistent/refractory GD, antithyroid drugs over 5 years with positive TRAb. Preparation of the TCR library used RNA extracted from PBMCs. iRepertoire HTBI primers and Arm-PCR of CDR3 regions built TCR beta libraries. One entry per CDR3 protein results from TCRdb running MiXCR on the multiplex PCR reads. This table has around 400,000 distinct CDR3 sequences, around 22% appearing once. The sequenced sample was peripheral blood mononuclear cells (PBMCs), obtained when the disease was refractory, from a patient treated with antithyroid drugs. The receptor source for this set is a female donor with Graves disease.

This clonotype has just a few counts. V usage is TRBV7-2 and J usage is TRBJ2-7; 8 nucleotides line up with TRBD2. The CDR3 length is 14 residues. The junction had 9 bases not matched to a gene; V was cut back by 5 bases and J by 6 bases. The germline V gene has CDR1 SGHTA and CDR2 FQGNSA. CDR3 sequence: CASSPPSGSGEQYF. Here the CDR3 DNA reads TGTGCCAGCAGCCCCCCCAGCGGGAGTGGCGAGCAGTACTTC.

This clonotype was found many times. The chain links TRBV12-3 or TRBV12-4 to TRBJ2-4, with D possibly called TRBD1 or TRBD2 (6 bases each). The CDR3 contains 13 residues. Trimming pared 1 base from V and 7 bases from J, leaving 8 bases between. As DNA, the CDR3 is TGTGCCAGCAGTTTAGTCGGGGGCAACATTCAGTACTTC. Translation: CASSLVGGNIQYF.

This clonotype was detected only a few times. The chain carries TRBV6-1 and TRBJ1-1; 10 bases are a match to TRBD1. CDR3 length: 13 amino acids. In germline, CDR1 is MNHNS, CDR2 SASEGT. V dropped 7 bases and J dropped 6; count of bases not matched to a gene: 5. CDR3 DNA: TGTGCCAGCAAAGACAGGGGGCGGCCTGAAGCTTTCTTT. Encoded protein: CASKDRGRPEAFF.

A note on this clonotype: A read error may explain this, as a much larger clone is one base away. The chain links TRBV28 to TRBJ1-1; D possibly corresponds to TRBD1 (5 bases). The V gene lost 5 bases and the J gene lost 4 bases, with 17 bases spanning the gap. The CDR3 totals 15 residues. The germline gives CDR1 MDHEN, CDR2 SYDVKM. The DNA for the CDR3 is TGTGCCAGCAGTAACCAAATTCGGGGGAGCACTGAAGCTTTCTTT. This gives the protein CASSNQIRGSTEAFF.

The table lists this clonotype with many counts. The rearrangement joins TRBV12-3 or TRBV12-4 to TRBJ1-1, with 10 bases that match TRBD1. This CDR3 has 17 amino acids. V shed 5 bases, J shed 3 bases, and the junction held 12 bases outside the gene matches. The CDR3 DNA sequence: TGTGCCAGCAGTCCCGGACAGGGGGAGGTTTCATACACTGAAGCTTTCTTT. It is translated as CASSPGQGEVSYTEAFF.

The rearrangement uses TRBV30 and TRBJ2-2, with 7 bases fitting TRBD2. CDR3 length equals 16 residues. Germline V gene sequence: CDR1 GTSNPN, CDR2 SVGIG (reference sequence). J was trimmed by 0 bases and V by 2 bases; bases with no gene match: 6. The DNA for the CDR3 is TGTGCCTGGAGTAGGTGGGAGGGTTCGAACACCGGGGAGCTGTTTTTT. Translated: CAWSRWEGSNTGELFF.

CDR3: CATSGGGFNQPQHF. The CDR3 DNA reads as TGTGCCACCAGTGGCGGGGGGTTTAATCAGCCCCAGCATTTT. This chain connects TRBV24-1 to TRBJ1-5; D perhaps matches TRBD1 (5 bases). The germline V and J ends were trimmed by 5 bases and 4 bases, with 11 bases remaining between them. The CDR3 length is 14 residues. Germline V gene lookup returns CDR1 KGHDR and CDR2 SFDVKD.

Remarks on this clonotype: With a much larger clone just one base away, this may be a read error. This chain uses TRBV7-8 with TRBJ2-7, with 16 nucleotides matching TRBD2. Looked up from germline, CDR1 is SGHVS and CDR2 is FQNEAQ. V shed 5 bases and J 4 bases; nucleotides not matched to a gene: 8. This CDR3 is 17 amino acids long. The CDR3 spells CASSPGLAGGPRYEQYF. The CDR3 nucleotides read TGTGCCAGCAGCCCGGGACTAGCGGGAGGGCCGCGATACGAGCAGTACTTC.

This clonotype was seen more than once but under ten times. This chain uses TRBV19 with TRBJ1-2, with TRBD1 matching 7 bases. Germline V CDR1 and CDR2: LNHDA, SQIVND (reference sequence). CDR3 length: 16 residues. The V gene end was trimmed by 2 bases and the J gene end by 5 bases; junction bases not matched to a gene: 11. CDR3 sequence reads: CASSISVGRGTYGYTF. For the CDR3, the DNA is TGTGCCAGTAGTATAAGTGTGGGCAGGGGGACGTATGGCTACACCTTC.

This clonotype occurred a few times. This chain links TRBV5-1 with TRBJ2-2; D may be TRBD1 (5 bases). Germline V gene sequence: CDR1 SGHRS, CDR2 YFSETQ. Trimming shortened V by 2 bases and J by 5 bases, and 16 bases separated the two germline ends. This CDR3 spans 16 amino acids. CDR3 protein: CASSLVQGRITGELFF. The CDR3 DNA sequence: TGCGCCAGCAGCTTAGTCCAGGGAAGAATTACCGGGGAGCTGTTTTTT. Filled out from reference TRBV5-1 and TRBJ2-2, the complete variable domain reads KAGVTQTPRYLIKTRGQQVTLSCSPISGHRSVSWYQQTPGQGLQFLFEYFSETQRNKGNFPGRFSGRQFSNSRSEMNVSTLELGDSALYLCASSLVQGRITGELFFGEGSRLTVL.

This chain's CDR3 is CSARDMGGGETQYF. DNA of the CDR3: TGCAGTGCTAGAGATATGGGGGGTGGGGAGACCCAGTACTTC. The V call is TRBV20-1, the J call TRBJ2-5; D possibly corresponds to TRBD2 (6 bases). Germline V lookup: CDR1 DFQATT, CDR2 SNEGSKA (reference sequence). This CDR3 is 14 amino acids long. V lost 0 bases and J lost 5, with 13 bases in between.

This rearrangement joins TRBV24-1 to TRBJ2-3; perhaps TRBD2 as D (6 bases). Germline V gene sequence: CDR1 KGHDR, CDR2 SFDVKD. V lost 1 base, J lost 0 bases, and 13 bases lay in between. The CDR3 runs 17 residues. The DNA of the CDR3 is TGTGCCACCAGTGATTTCATTGCGAGCGGGAGCACAGATACGCAGTATTTT. Residues: CATSDFIASGSTDTQYF.

The CDR3 sequence: CASAQGGARETQYF. CDR3 sequence (DNA): TGCGCCAGCGCCCAGGGCGGGGCCCGAGAGACCCAGTACTTC. The rearrangement uses TRBV4-1 and TRBJ2-5; the D gene is possibly TRBD2 (6 bases). V was shortened by 8 bases and J by 4 bases, with 17 bases between the two germline ends. Per the germline V gene, CDR1 is MGHRA and CDR2 is YSYEKL. CDR3 length equals 14 residues.

This clonotype was seen ten or more times. CDR3: CSVEEQGAYEQYF. The CDR3, as DNA: TGCAGCGTTGAAGAACAGGGGGCCTACGAGCAGTACTTC. The rearrangement joins TRBV29-1 to TRBJ2-7, with TRBD1 identical over 8 bases. The CDR3 is made up of 13 amino acids. J lost 2 bases, V lost 0 bases, and 0 bases had no gene match. In germline, CDR1 is SQVTM, CDR2 ANQGSEA.

This clonotype was detected ten times or more. The chain employs TRBV7-2 and TRBJ1-2; D perhaps matches TRBD1 (5 bases). The germline V gene has CDR1 SGHTA and CDR2 FQGNSA. CDR3 length equals 17 residues. V lost 1 base and J lost 4, with 19 bases in between. The CDR3 region has the DNA TGTGCCAGCAGCTTAGGACTTGCCAGGGCGATCCCCTATGGCTACACCTTC. This codes for CASSLGLARAIPYGYTF.

V usage is TRBV5-1 and J usage is TRBJ1-2; D is ambiguous. V lost 6 bases to trimming and J lost 1 base, with 10 bases between them. The CDR3 contains 13 residues. Per germline, CDR1 SGHRS and CDR2 YFSETQ. The CDR3 DNA follows: TGCGCCAGCACCTCCACAGATAACTATGGCTACACCTTC. Translation gives CASTSTDNYGYTF.

This clonotype has just a few counts. The chain recombines TRBV28 with TRBJ1-1, with 7 bases matching TRBD1. This CDR3 comprises 16 residues. The ends lost 3 bases at V and 5 bases at J; junction bases unmatched: 12. Germline V gene sequence: CDR1 MDHEN, CDR2 SYDVKM. The CDR3 coding sequence is TGTGCCAGCAGTTTTCCCGCTCCAGGGGGGTCAACTGAAGCTTTCTTT. Its protein is CASSFPAPGGSTEAFF.

The chain employs TRBV12-5 and TRBJ1-3; D may be TRBD1 (5 bases). This CDR3 is built from 14 residues. CDR1 LGHNT and CDR2 FRNRAP come from the germline V gene. Deletions cut 2 bases from V and 2 bases from J, with 7 bases between. Here the CDR3 DNA reads TGTGCTAGTGGTTTGCCGGGGCCTGGAAACACCATATATTTT. Encoded protein: CASGLPGPGNTIYF.

The gene calls are TRBV20-1 and TRBJ1-1, with TRBD1 matching over 8 bases. In germline, CDR1 is DFQATT, CDR2 SNEGSKA (reference sequence). Trimming cost V 6 bases and J 3 bases; bases outside gene matches: 12. CDR3 length: 15 residues. The CDR3 protein is CSATDREQTYTEAFF. CDR3 DNA sequence: TGCAGTGCAACGGACAGGGAGCAGACTTACACTGAAGCTTTCTTT.

The genes are TRBV29-1 and TRBJ2-2; unclear D gene. Germline values: CDR1 SQVTM, CDR2 ANQGSEA. The CDR3 is 12 amino acids. Between the trimmed V and J ends, which lost 8 bases and 8 bases, there was a span of 15 bases. DNA for the CDR3: TGCAGCTTTCTAGGGCCTGGGGGGGAGCTGTTTTTT. The encoded protein is CSFLGPGGELFF.